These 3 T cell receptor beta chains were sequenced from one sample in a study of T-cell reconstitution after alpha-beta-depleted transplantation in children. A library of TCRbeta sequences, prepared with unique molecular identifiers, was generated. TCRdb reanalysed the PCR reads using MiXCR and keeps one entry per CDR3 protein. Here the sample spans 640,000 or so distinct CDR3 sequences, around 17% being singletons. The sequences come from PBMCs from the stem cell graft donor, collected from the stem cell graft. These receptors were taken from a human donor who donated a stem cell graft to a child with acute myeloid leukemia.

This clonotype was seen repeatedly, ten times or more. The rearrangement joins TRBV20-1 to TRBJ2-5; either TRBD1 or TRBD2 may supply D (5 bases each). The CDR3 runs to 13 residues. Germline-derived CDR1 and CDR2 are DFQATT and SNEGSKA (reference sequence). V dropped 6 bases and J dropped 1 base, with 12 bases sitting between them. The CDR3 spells CSAEQGAQETQYF. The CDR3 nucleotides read TGCAGTGCCGAGCAGGGAGCCCAAGAGACCCAGTACTTC.

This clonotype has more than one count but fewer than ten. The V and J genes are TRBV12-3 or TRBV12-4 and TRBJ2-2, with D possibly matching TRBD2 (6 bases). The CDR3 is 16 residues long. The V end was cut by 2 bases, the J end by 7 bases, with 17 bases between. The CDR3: CASSLIPPGGDGELFF. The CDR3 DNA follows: TGTGCCAGCAGTTTAATTCCGCCAGGAGGGGACGGGGAGCTGTTTTTT.

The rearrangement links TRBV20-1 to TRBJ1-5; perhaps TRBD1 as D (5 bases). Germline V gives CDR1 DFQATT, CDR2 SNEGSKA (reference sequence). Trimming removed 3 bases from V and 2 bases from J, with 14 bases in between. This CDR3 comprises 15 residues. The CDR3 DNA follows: TGCAGTGCTAGCCCCGGGACTAAAGGCAATCAGCCCCAGCATTTT. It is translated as CSASPGTKGNQPQHF.